Given below is one T cell receptor (beta chain) in context. No antigen is known for it. Using unique molecular identifiers, the investigators prepared the TCRbeta library. TCRdb fed the PCR reads into MiXCR, producing one record per CDR3 protein. The top ten hold approximately 28% of the sample, which has approximately 400,000 distinct CDR3 sequences, around 15% seen once. This sample stems from a study of T-cell reconstitution after alpha-beta-depleted transplantation in children. The CDR3 has 15 residues. V lost 4 bases to trimming and J lost 0 bases, with 15 bases between them. CDR1 DFQATT and CDR2 SNEGSKA come from the germline V gene (reference sequence). Findings of the study overall: Where alpha-beta T cells came from about two months after transplant was reportedly several hundred expanded graft clones. In some patients, recipient T cells and intrathymic progenitors surviving conditioning explained high day-60 diversity. T-cell counts and diversity were attributed mostly to newly produced T cells one year after transplant.

The sequencing used PBMCs, mostly from graft donor cells, collected 360 days after TCRalphabeta/CD19-depleted stem cell transplant. The rearrangement uses TRBV20-1 and TRBJ2-5; D is tentatively TRBD1 or TRBD2 (7 bases each). The source of this sequence is a boy younger than two who had a stem cell transplant for Wiskott-Aldrich syndrome, so the T cells may come from the graft donor. The CDR3 region is CSAIQGRGYQETQYF. In DNA form, the CDR3 reads TGCAGTGCTATACAGGGGAGGGGGTACCAAGAGACCCAGTACTTC.